The source of this T cell receptor (beta chain) is a study of blood T cell repertoires in COVID-19. Source study methods: Scientists estimated how many nucleated cells there were by amplifying reference gene primers. Here immunoSEQ multiplex PCR was the method, and the copy in TCRdb shows in-frame clones only, minus some. V, J and clone size are taken as reported in that table, and D and trimming were inferred from the DNA itself. The sample records fewer than 350,000 clones, 90% being singletons. V lost 3 bases, J lost 4 bases, and 9 bases lay in between. Germline V gives CDR1 DFQATT, CDR2 SNEGSKA (reference sequence). The CDR3 runs to 12 residues.

Sequenced input: PBMCs or T cells enriched from blood (not recorded which). The clonotype originates from a woman aged 18-29 years with acute COVID-19. The chain uses TRBV20-1 and TRBJ1-2; D perhaps matches TRBD1 (5 bases). This CDR3 reads CSASQGSYGYTF. CDR3 coding DNA: TGCAGTGCTAGTCAGGGCAGCTATGGCTACACCTTC.